Listed below are T cell receptor beta chains from one sample, sequenced in a study of T cells in pancreatic ductal adenocarcinoma. Clones were sequenced by immunoSEQ multiplex PCR, and TCRdb holds only the in-frame ones, with some missing. Altogether just under 30,000 clones are present, more than 90% being singletons, with the ten largest covering around 2.2%. Specimen: PBMCs. These receptors were collected from a human donor with pancreatic ductal adenocarcinoma. Both conserved end residues are part of each CDR3. Fields, in order: clone size, J gene, CDR3 length, D gene, V gene, CDR3 DNA, CDR3 protein. A D gene is named only where the DNA matches it firmly. The size entry is marked missing in some rows and otherwise reads once, few, many or a size class.

.,TRBJ1-2,16,TRBD1,TRBV28,TGTGCCAGCCAATCACCGGGGACAGGGAACGCCTATGGCTACACCTTC,CASQSPGTGNAYGYTF
.,TRBJ2-7,14,TRBD1,TRBV6-1,TGTGCCAGCACCCGACAGGGGAGTAGAAACGAGCAGTACTTC,CASTRQGSRNEQYF
.,TRBJ2-5,16,TRBD2,TRBV4-2,TGTGCCAGCAGCCAAGGACTAGCGGGAGGTCGAGAGACCCAGTACTTC,CASSQGLAGGRETQYF
.,TRBJ1-1,14,.,TRBV2,TGTGCCAGCAGTGAAAGGGCCCTGAACACTGAAGCTTTCTTT,CASSERALNTEAFF
once,TRBJ2-7,13,.,TRBV6-5,TGTGCCAGCACCTTCACCCCGGGGATCGAGCAGTACTTC,CASTFTPGIEQYF
.,TRBJ2-1,15,.,TRBV1,TGCACCAGCAGCCAAGCAGAGACTAGTTACAATGAGCAGTTCTTC,CTSSQAETSYNEQFF
.,TRBJ1-2,17,TRBD1,TRBV28,TGTGCCAGCAGTTATCGGACAGGGGGCGCAGGGAACTATGGCTACACCTTC,CASSYRTGGAGNYGYTF
.,TRBJ2-3,15,TRBD2,TRBV30,TGTGCCGGGACTAGCGGGAATTGGGGGGCGGATACGCAGTATTTT,CAGTSGNWGADTQYF
once,TRBJ2-3,13,.,TRBV7-3,TGTGCCAGCAGCTCAATTAGCACAGATACGCAGTATTTT,CASSSISTDTQYF
once,TRBJ2-7,11,.,TRBV29-1,TGCAGCGTTGTTTCTGGGTACGAGCAGTACTTC,CSVVSGYEQYF
.,TRBJ2-7,15,TRBD2,TRBV5-8,TGTGCCAGCAGCTTGGGACTAGCGGGATATCACGAGCAGTACTTC,CASSLGLAGYHEQYF
.,TRBJ2-6,15,.,TRBV5-6,TGTGCCAGCAGGGGCGCAGGTACTGGGGCCAACGTCCTGACTTTC,CASRGAGTGANVLTF
.,TRBJ2-1,14,.,TRBV18,TGTGCCAGCTCAACGAGCAGGGGGAGGAATGAGCAGTTCTTC,CASSTSRGRNEQFF
.,TRBJ1-4,13,.,TRBV19,TGTGCCACTCGACAGTCAACTAATGAAAAACTGTTTTTT,CATRQSTNEKLFF
.,TRBJ2-7,14,.,TRBV4-1,TGCGCCAGCAGCCAAGTGGGCGAGGGCTACGAGCAGTACTTC,CASSQVGEGYEQYF
.,TRBJ2-1,11,.,TRBV6-1,TGTGCCAGCACAGGGCAGCGTGAGCAGTTCTTC,CASTGQREQFF